The 3 T cell receptor beta chains presented below share a single source sample, sequenced in a study of T cell repertoires in cytomegalovirus infection. TCRdb re-analysed the reads in MiXCR, keeping a single row per CDR3 protein. This sample yields some 150,000 distinct CDR3 sequences, of which around a quarter are seen a single time; about a tenth belongs to the top ten. The specimen sequenced was PBMCs. These receptor sequences come from a human donor in good health (CMV status not recorded). Some clones in this sample may be carry-over from other donors' samples.

This clonotype was detected only a few times. The CDR3 reads CSSRGGANTEAFF. CDR3 sequence (DNA): TGCAGCTCCCGGGGAGGGGCGAACACTGAAGCTTTCTTT. V gene TRBV29-1 combines with J gene TRBJ1-1; a weak D match, TRBD1 (5 bases). V was pared by 8 bases and J by 1 base, with 14 bases between. The CDR3 consists of 13 residues. Germline loops: CDR1 SQVTM, CDR2 ANQGSEA. Drawing the rest from reference TRBV29-1 and TRBJ1-1, the complete variable domain is SAVISQKPSRDICQRGTSLTIQCQVDSQVTMMFWYRQQPGQSLTLIATANQGSEATYESGFVIDKFPISRPNLTFSTLTVSNMSPEDSSIYLCSSRGGANTEAFFGQGTRLTVV.

CDR3 in DNA: TGTGCCAGCAGCCAAAGCCCACTGGACTCCTACAATGAGCAGTTCTTC. Protein product: CASSQSPLDSYNEQFF. The chain employs TRBV11-3 and TRBJ2-1; D unresolved. The CDR3 runs to 16 residues. Germline loops: CDR1 SGHNT, CDR2 YENEEA. Trimming cost V 5 bases and J 0 bases, with 14 bases left between them.

V is TRBV28 and J is TRBJ2-7; a weak D match, TRBD1 (6 bases). This CDR3 is built from 14 residues. Per the germline V gene, CDR1 is MDHEN and CDR2 is SYDVKM. Trimming took 1 base from V and 2 from J, leaving 9 bases between them. The CDR3 here is CASSLSGDTYEQYF. CDR3 coding DNA: TGTGCCAGCAGTTTATCCGGGGACACCTACGAGCAGTACTTC.